These 29 T cell receptor beta chains were all obtained from the same sample, sequenced in a study of graft-versus-host responses after intestinal transplantation. These receptors' targets are unknown. Produced via immunoSEQ multiplex PCR; TCRdb's table is partial and in-frame only. This sample carries 89,000 or so clones, around 83% of them seen once, and the ten largest clones take about 0.8%. The sequencing here drew on unstimulated CD4+ T cells sorted from spleen or lymph node cells, taken before intestinal transplant. The source of these receptors is a human donor who received an intestinal transplant.

The chain is built from TRBV11-3 and TRBJ2-1; tentatively, D is TRBD2 (7 bases). V was clipped by 5 bases and J by 0 bases, with 17 bases between them. The CDR3 has 17 residues. Germline CDR1 is SGHNT and CDR2 is YENEEA. The CDR3 DNA follows: TGTGCCAGCAGCCTAAGAGGGGGGGGGAGCTCCTACAATGAGCAGTTCTTC. It specifies CASSLRGGGSSYNEQFF.

The chain combines TRBV30 with TRBJ2-3; TRBD2 matches 15 bases. This CDR3 contains 19 residues. Trimming cost V 0 bases and J 2 bases; bases outside gene matches: 9. The V gene's germline CDR1 is GTSNPN and CDR2 SVGIG (reference sequence). CDR3: CAWSVPGLAGGWTTDTQYF. DNA of the CDR3: TGTGCCTGGAGTGTACCAGGACTAGCGGGGGGGTGGACCACAGATACGCAGTATTTT.

The genes are TRBV11-3 and TRBJ2-5; weak D call: TRBD1 (6 bases). This CDR3 comprises 13 residues. The germline gives CDR1 SGHNT, CDR2 YENEEA. V was pared by 4 bases and J by 2 bases, with 8 bases between. The CDR3 loop is CASSSGQQETQYF. In DNA form, the CDR3 reads TGTGCCAGCAGCTCAGGACAGCAAGAGACCCAGTACTTC.

V gene TRBV27 combines with J gene TRBJ2-1; 13 nucleotides agree with TRBD2. CDR3 length: 18 amino acids. Germline lookup yields CDR1 MNHEY and CDR2 SMNVEV (reference sequence). V was pared by 2 bases and J by 3 bases, with 7 bases of the junction left unmatched. CDR3 in amino acids: CASSLGTGLAGDYNEQFF. In DNA, the CDR3 is TGTGCCAGCAGTTTAGGGACCGGACTAGCGGGAGACTACAATGAGCAGTTCTTC.

V gene TRBV29-1 combines with J gene TRBJ2-5; TRBD2 matches 11 bases. This CDR3 has 14 residues. From germline, CDR1 is SQVTM and CDR2 ANQGSEA. Losses at the gene ends were 5 bases for V and 3 bases for J; bases not matched to a gene: 5. CDR3 coding DNA: TGCAGCGTTATTAGACTAGCGGGGAAAGAGACCCAGTACTTC. It yields the protein CSVIRLAGKETQYF.

This sequence joins TRBV4-2 and TRBJ2-5; D is uncertain. Trimming stripped 1 base from V and 2 bases from J, with 14 bases between. Germline loops: CDR1 LGHNA, CDR2 YNFKEQ. The CDR3 extends over 16 amino acids. CDR3 loop: CASSQAGDSRQETQYF. CDR3 DNA: TGTGCCAGCAGCCAAGCCGGAGACTCGAGACAAGAGACCCAGTACTTC.

The chain carries TRBV5-1 and TRBJ1-6; 7 bases match TRBD1. V was clipped by 1 base and J by 5 bases; unmatched bases: 6. CDR3 length: 16 amino acids. The germline V gene has CDR1 SGHRS and CDR2 YFSETQ. CDR3 bases: TGCGCCAGCAGCTTGAATCCCCAGGGGGATAATTCACCCCTCCACTTT. This encodes CASSLNPQGDNSPLHF. The variable domain in full, completed from reference TRBV5-1 and TRBJ1-6, reads KAGVTQTPRYLIKTRGQQVTLSCSPISGHRSVSWYQQTPGQGLQFLFEYFSETQRNKGNFPGRFSGRQFSNSRSEMNVSTLELGDSALYLCASSLNPQGDNSPLHFGNGTRLTVT.

This clone appeared once. The chain links TRBV5-4 to TRBJ2-3; TRBD2 matches at 12 bases. The V gene's germline CDR1 is SGHNT and CDR2 YYREEE (reference sequence). The CDR3 runs 16 residues. The trim removed 4 bases at V and 3 bases at J, leaving 6 bases unmatched. DNA for the CDR3: TGTGCCAGCAGCCCAACTAGCGGGGGGAGGACAGATACGCAGTATTTT. Its translation: CASSPTSGGRTDTQYF.

The rearrangement joins TRBV5-1 to TRBJ2-7, with 7 bases aligning to TRBD2. The CDR3 is 15 residues long. In germline, CDR1 is SGHRS, CDR2 YFSETQ. The ends lost 0 bases at V and 7 bases at J; junction bases unmatched: 10. CDR3 loop: CASSLDRTSLSEQYF. For the CDR3, the DNA is TGCGCCAGCAGCTTGGATAGGACTAGTCTGTCGGAGCAGTACTTC.

This sequence joins TRBV28 and TRBJ1-3; D gene unclear. Germline values: CDR1 MDHEN, CDR2 SYDVKM. The V gene lost 3 bases and the J gene lost 8 bases, with 5 bases spanning the gap. The CDR3 extends over 11 amino acids. The CDR3 protein is CASSFEDTIYF. CDR3 nucleotides: TGTGCCAGCAGTTTTGAGGACACCATATATTTT.

This CDR3 reads CASSHEGLREDYGYTF. CDR3 in DNA: TGTGCCAGCAGCCACGAGGGCTTACGGGAAGACTATGGCTACACCTTC. The rearrangement links TRBV4-2 to TRBJ1-2, with D unresolved. Trimming cost V 3 bases and J 3 bases, with 17 bases left between them. The CDR3 length is 16 residues. The germline gives CDR1 LGHNA, CDR2 YNFKEQ.

The chain has TRBV5-1 and TRBJ2-3, with 8 nucleotides matching TRBD1. The ends lost 0 bases at V and 6 bases at J; junction bases unmatched: 6. Germline-derived CDR1 and CDR2 are SGHRS and YFSETQ. This CDR3 spans 15 amino acids. In DNA, the CDR3 is TGCGCCAGCAGCTTGGTCCAGGGGGCAGTGGATACGCAGTATTTT. This gives the protein CASSLVQGAVDTQYF.

In nucleotides, the CDR3 is TGTGCCAGCAGCTTGTCGACAGTGTCCTACGAGCAGTACTTC. Residues: CASSLSTVSYEQYF. V is TRBV7-9 and J is TRBJ2-7, with a weak D call TRBD1 (5 bases). V lost 3 bases to trimming and J lost 1 base, with 10 bases between them. CDR1 and CDR2 from the germline V gene are SEHNR and FQNEAQ (reference sequence). The CDR3 extends over 14 amino acids. The whole variable domain, filled in from reference TRBV7-9 and TRBJ2-7, reads DTGVSQNPRHKITKRGQNVTFRCDPISEHNRLYWYRQTLGQGPEFLTYFQNEAQLEKSRLLSDRFSAERPKGSFSTLEIQRTEQGDSAMYLCASSLSTVSYEQYFGPGTRLTVT.

This sequence joins TRBV4-1 and TRBJ2-1; D remains unclear. From germline, CDR1 is MGHRA and CDR2 YSYEKL. V shed 1 base and J shed 3 bases, with 4 bases lying between them. The CDR3 covers 13 residues. CDR3 protein: CASSQVLYNEQFF. The CDR3 DNA reads TGCGCCAGCAGCCAAGTTCTCTACAATGAGCAGTTCTTC.

This chain connects TRBV28 to TRBJ2-5; TRBD1 agrees at 7 bases. The ends lost 9 bases at V and 4 bases at J; junction bases unmatched: 8. Germline CDR1 MDHEN, CDR2 SYDVKM. This CDR3 is 13 amino acids long. CDR3 bases: TGTGCCAGTCGACAGGGAAAGGGAGAGACCCAGTACTTC. Translated, it gives CASRQGKGETQYF.

This sequence joins TRBV7-8 and TRBJ1-3; unclear D gene. The length of the CDR3 is 16 residues. CDR1 and CDR2 from the germline V gene are SGHVS and FQNEAQ. The ends were cut back, 0 bases at V and 0 bases at J, with 9 bases in the middle. The CDR3 nucleotides read TGTGCCAGCAGCTTAGCGCAGGTGTCCTCTGGAAACACCATATATTTT. Translating gives CASSLAQVSSGNTIYF.

The chain joins TRBV28 to TRBJ2-5, with 8 bases lining up with TRBD2. The germline V gene encodes CDR1 MDHEN and CDR2 SYDVKM. This CDR3 is built from 16 residues. With 5 bases clipped from V and 1 base from J, the junction kept 9 bases outside the gene matches. Here the CDR3 reads CASSITLAALQETQYF. The CDR3 region has the DNA TGTGCCAGCAGTATTACACTAGCGGCGCTCCAAGAGACCCAGTACTTC.

The chain carries TRBV2 and TRBJ2-5, with 8 bases that match TRBD1. Germline lookup yields CDR1 SNHLY and CDR2 FYNNEI. This CDR3 spans 15 amino acids. V lost 2 bases and J lost 3; bases outside the gene matches: 5. The CDR3 reads CASSEPTGAKETQYF. Written as DNA, the CDR3 is TGTGCCAGCAGTGAACCGACAGGGGCGAAAGAGACCCAGTACTTC.

This clone was recorded a few times. This rearrangement joins TRBV25-1 to TRBJ2-5; D is perhaps TRBD1 (6 bases). This CDR3 is 16 amino acids long. Trimming removed 4 bases from V and 3 bases from J, with 18 bases in between. The germline V gene has CDR1 MGHDK and CDR2 SYGVNS. In nucleotides, the CDR3 is TGTGCCAGCAGTGGGATAGCGATGAGGGGGAAAGAGACCCAGTACTTC. Translated: CASSGIAMRGKETQYF.

This sequence joins TRBV25-1 and TRBJ1-4, with D uncertain. CDR1 is MGHDK, CDR2 SYGVNS, per germline. V gave up 4 bases and J gave up 4 bases, with 10 bases separating them. This CDR3 contains 14 residues. The CDR3 loop is CASSGPGVNEKLFF. As DNA, the CDR3 is TGTGCCAGCAGTGGGCCGGGAGTTAATGAAAAACTGTTTTTT.

The V call is TRBV7-2, the J call TRBJ2-7, with a tentative D call TRBD2 (6 bases). Between the trimmed V and J ends, which lost 0 bases and 2 bases, there was a span of 14 bases. The CDR3 runs 16 residues. Germline CDR1 reads SGHTA; CDR2 reads FQGNSA. The CDR3 spells CASSLAGGVLPYEQYF. Written as DNA, the CDR3 is TGTGCCAGCAGCTTAGCGGGCGGGGTTCTTCCCTACGAGCAGTACTTC.

This chain joins TRBV6-6 and TRBJ2-3; TRBD2 aligns across 7 bases. The germline gives CDR1 MNHNY, CDR2 SVGAGI (reference sequence). The CDR3 runs 14 residues. V lost 0 bases to trimming and J lost 5 bases; unmatched junction nucleotides: 2. For the CDR3, the DNA is TGTGCCAGCAGTTACTCGACGGGGGGAGATACGCAGTATTTT. Amino acids: CASSYSTGGDTQYF.

CDR3 DNA sequence: TGCGCCAGCAGCTACCAGGGGGCGCATACTGAGACCCAGTACTTC. Protein sequence: CASSYQGAHTETQYF. This sequence joins TRBV5-1 and TRBJ2-5; 8 positions match TRBD1. The CDR3 runs 15 residues. The germline V gene has CDR1 SGHRS and CDR2 YFSETQ. Trimming took 3 bases from V and 5 from J; bases not matched to a gene: 9.

V gene TRBV11-3 combines with J gene TRBJ2-1; D remains unclear. Trimming cost V 5 bases and J 3 bases, with 5 bases left between them. CDR1 SGHNT and CDR2 YENEEA come from the germline V gene. The CDR3 consists of 12 residues. The CDR3 bases are TGTGCCAGCAGCAACAGCTACAATGAGCAGTTCTTC. Encoded protein: CASSNSYNEQFF. Combining the CDR3 with reference TRBV11-3 and TRBJ2-1 gives the whole variable domain EAGVVQSPRYKIIEKKQPVAFWCNPISGHNTLYWYLQNLGQGPELLIRYENEEAVDDSQLPKDRFSAERLKGVDSTLKIQPAELGDSAVYLCASSNSYNEQFFGPGTRLTVL.

This clone was counted once. This chain connects TRBV27 to TRBJ2-2; D gene unclear. Trimming cost V 6 bases and J 7 bases, with 3 bases left between them. Germline V gene sequence: CDR1 MNHEY, CDR2 SMNVEV (reference sequence). The CDR3 extends over 10 amino acids. In DNA, the CDR3 is TGTGCCAGCAGCCACGGGGAGCTGTTTTTT. Amino acid sequence: CASSHGELFF.

The gene calls are TRBV6-1 and TRBJ1-2, with 7 bases that match TRBD1. From germline, CDR1 is MNHNS and CDR2 SASEGT. CDR3 size: 15 residues. The J segment lost 7 bases and the V segment lost 7 bases, leaving 15 bases of the junction unmatched. CDR3 loop: CASKSLGTVWFGYTF. In DNA form, the CDR3 reads TGTGCCAGCAAATCGCTCGGGACAGTATGGTTTGGCTACACCTTC.

The J gene is TRBJ1-1, the V gene TRBV27; 7 bases are a match to TRBD1. This CDR3 is built from 14 residues. The V segment lost 1 base and the J segment 7 bases; nucleotides outside the gene matches: 6. The V gene's germline CDR1 is MNHEY and CDR2 SMNVEV (reference sequence). This chain's CDR3 is CASSLFWTGNEAFF. CDR3 bases: TGTGCCAGCAGTTTATTTTGGACAGGAAATGAAGCTTTCTTT.

The gene calls are TRBV18 and TRBJ2-4; the match to TRBD2 covers 7 bases. The germline V gene has CDR1 KGHSH and CDR2 LQKENI. This CDR3 is built from 16 residues. V was pared by 3 bases and J by 4 bases, with 9 bases of the junction left unmatched. The CDR3 loop is CASSPHPGGGKNIQYF. In DNA form, the CDR3 reads TGTGCCAGCTCACCTCATCCAGGCGGGGGAAAAAACATTCAGTACTTC.

V gene TRBV6-5 combines with J gene TRBJ2-7, with 11 bases that match TRBD2. The CDR3 totals 16 residues. The V gene's germline CDR1 is MNHEY and CDR2 SVGAGI. With V trimmed by 2 bases and J by 2 bases, 5 bases remained unmatched. The CDR3 spells CASSYQGTSGPYEQYF. The CDR3 DNA reads as TGTGCCAGCAGTTACCAAGGGACTAGCGGTCCCTACGAGCAGTACTTC.